This record concerns one T cell receptor (beta chain) sequence. Its antigen is not identified. These data originate in a study of T-cell memory formation after mild COVID-19. Study in general: There were largely donor-specific TCR clusters. Whole-study results and caveats: Pre-infection memory harbored some responding clones, suggesting cross-reactive memory joined. Clones from the second wave (peaking day 37) had unconfirmed SARS-CoV-2 specificity. CD4+ clones that contracted lay mainly in CM and EM; CD8+ ones lay in EMRA.

V shed 4 bases and J shed 2 bases, with 10 bases lying between them. Germline assignment: CDR1 SGHAT and CDR2 FQNNGV. The length of the CDR3 is 14 residues. TCRdb itself ran the 5' RACE reads through MiXCR, one entry per CDR3 protein. The data show roughly 340,000 distinct CDR3 sequences, 20% to 25% seen once. The receptor's source is a man aged 18 to 30 who had mild COVID-19 (a few samples of this study predate the infection). Cell type and time point are not known. The chain links TRBV11-2 to TRBJ2-3; D not certain. The specimen sequenced was PBMCs or a T cell subset sorted from them (not recorded which). The CDR3 loop is CASSSREITDTQYF. CDR3 sequence (DNA): TGTGCCAGCAGCTCCCGAGAGATCACAGATACGCAGTATTTT. Full variable domain (missing parts from reference TRBV11-2 and TRBJ2-3): EAGVAQSPRYKIIEKRQSVAFWCNPISGHATLYWYQQILGQGPKLLIQFQNNGVVDDSQLPKDRFSAERLKGVDSTLKIQPAKLEDSAVYLCASSSREITDTQYFGPGTRLTVL.